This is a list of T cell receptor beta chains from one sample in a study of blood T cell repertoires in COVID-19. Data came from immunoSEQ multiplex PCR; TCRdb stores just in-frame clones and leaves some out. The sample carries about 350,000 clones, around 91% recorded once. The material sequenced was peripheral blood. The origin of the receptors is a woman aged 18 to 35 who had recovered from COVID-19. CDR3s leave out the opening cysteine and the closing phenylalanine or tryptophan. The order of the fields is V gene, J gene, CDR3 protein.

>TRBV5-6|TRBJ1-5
ASSAGTGSFQPQH
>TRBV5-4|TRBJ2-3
ASSLPGTSATDTQY
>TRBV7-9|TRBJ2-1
ASSLVALAGGFEQF
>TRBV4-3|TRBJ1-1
ASSQVYGGRGTEAF
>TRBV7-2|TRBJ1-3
ASSIPTEPGNTIY
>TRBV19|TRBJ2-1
ASRDRRRYEQF
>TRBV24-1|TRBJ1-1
ATSHAGGGDTEAF
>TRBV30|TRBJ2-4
AWRIAGEVLDKNIQY
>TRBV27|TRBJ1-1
ASSLTQGAGTEAF
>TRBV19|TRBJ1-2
ASSPGQGYGYT
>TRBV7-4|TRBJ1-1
ASSSYGTGDLDRRTEAF
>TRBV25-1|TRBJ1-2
ASSPVRTGYGYT
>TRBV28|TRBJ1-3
ASTPAEGAGGNTIY
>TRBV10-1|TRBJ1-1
ASSDLTGPPTEAF
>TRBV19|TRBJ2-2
ASSIAGGTGELF
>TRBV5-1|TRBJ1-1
ASSLRQGMGTEAF
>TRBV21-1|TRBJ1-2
ASSKDADRGDGYT
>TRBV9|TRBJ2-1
ASSPTEAVSSYNEQF
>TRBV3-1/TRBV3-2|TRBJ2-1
ASSQVGLAAYNEQF
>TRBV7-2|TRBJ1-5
ASSFQTGNSNQPQH
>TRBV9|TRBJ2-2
ASSVGGGNTGELF
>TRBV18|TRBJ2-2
ASSQSNTGELF
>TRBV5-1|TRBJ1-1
ASSWRVRGWDTEAF
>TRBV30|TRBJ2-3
AWTGWRGQGPDTQY
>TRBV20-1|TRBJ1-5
SASNRARNQPQH
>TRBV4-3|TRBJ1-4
ASSQSTATNEKLF
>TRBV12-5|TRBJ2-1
ASVKDGTSGSGEQF
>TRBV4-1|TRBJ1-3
ASSEGAGNTIY